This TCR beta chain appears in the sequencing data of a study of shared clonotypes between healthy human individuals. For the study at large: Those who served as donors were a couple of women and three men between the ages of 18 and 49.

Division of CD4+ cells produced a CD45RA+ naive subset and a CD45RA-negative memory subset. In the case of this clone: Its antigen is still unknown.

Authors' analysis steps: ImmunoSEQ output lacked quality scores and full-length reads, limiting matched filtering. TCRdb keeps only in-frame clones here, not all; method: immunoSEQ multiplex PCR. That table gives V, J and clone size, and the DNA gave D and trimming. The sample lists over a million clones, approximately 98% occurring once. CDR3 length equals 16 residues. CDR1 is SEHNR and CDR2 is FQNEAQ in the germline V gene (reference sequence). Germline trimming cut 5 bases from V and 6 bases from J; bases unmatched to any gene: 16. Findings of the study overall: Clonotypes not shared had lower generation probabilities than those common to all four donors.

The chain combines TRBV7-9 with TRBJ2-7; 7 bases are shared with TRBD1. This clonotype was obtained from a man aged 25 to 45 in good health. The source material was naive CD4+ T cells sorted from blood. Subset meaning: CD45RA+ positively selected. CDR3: CASSPLAFGTDREQYF. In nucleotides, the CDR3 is TGTGCCAGCAGCCCGCTGGCGTTCGGGACAGATCGCGAGCAGTACTTC.